This T cell receptor beta chain derives from a study of breast tumors, draining lymph nodes, adjacent tissues. To note about this clonotype: Its antigen is currently unknown.

TCRdb passed the multiplex PCR reads through MiXCR, listing each CDR3 protein once. The sample gives 200,000 to 250,000 distinct CDR3 sequences, roughly 30% of which show up once; over 1.1% is in the top ten. Findings of the study overall: Tumor and nontumor repertoires were significantly more similar in luminal-like than in basal-like breast cancer. Tumor T cell lymph node origin was a supported hypothesis, not proven. Data fit most tumor T cells coming from lymph node, expanding in tumor.

With 4 bases clipped from V and 8 bases from J, the junction kept 12 bases outside the gene matches. Germline values: CDR1 MNHNS, CDR2 SASEGT. The CDR3 runs 16 residues. Axillary draining lymph nodes of breast cancer patients supplied the node samples. Sequenced: axillary lymph node tissue. The chain joins TRBV6-1 to TRBJ2-1; 9 bases fit TRBD2. The receptor comes from a female donor with breast cancer. Some clones in this sample may be carry-over from other donors' samples. This CDR3 reads CASSGRTGGRADEQFF. DNA for the CDR3: TGTGCCAGCAGTGGTCGGACTGGCGGGAGGGCCGATGAGCAGTTCTTC.